The 8 T cell receptor beta chains in this list originate from one sample, sequenced in a study of blood T cell repertoires in COVID-19. The data were produced by immunoSEQ multiplex PCR, yet TCRdb's version contains in-frame clones alone and is incomplete. Among approximately 76,000 clones listed, approximately 82% were seen once. The source material was peripheral blood. These receptors came from a man older than 75 with active or convalescent COVID-19.

This clone was found a few times. The V and J genes are TRBV19 and TRBJ1-3; D not resolved. This CDR3 has 14 amino acids. Germline-derived CDR1 and CDR2 are LNHDA and SQIVND (reference sequence). With 8 bases removed from V and 1 base from J, the gap between germline ends came to 12 bases. This CDR3 is CASGASVSGNTIYF. The CDR3 nucleotides read TGTGCCAGTGGTGCAAGCGTTTCTGGAAACACCATATATTTT.

This CDR3 is CASMGQSETQYF. The CDR3, as DNA: TGTGCCAGCATGGGGCAGTCAGAGACCCAGTACTTC. The chain employs TRBV2 and TRBJ2-5, with a weak D call TRBD1 (5 bases). Germline lookup yields CDR1 SNHLY and CDR2 FYNNEI. The V and J ends lost 7 bases and 4 bases respectively, with 10 bases between them. This CDR3 spans 12 amino acids.

The V call is TRBV5-5, the J call TRBJ1-2, with a possible D match to TRBD1 (6 bases). The CDR3 covers 14 residues. Looked up from germline, CDR1 is SGHKS and CDR2 is YYEKEE (reference sequence). V was clipped by 7 bases and J by 4 bases, with 17 bases between them. The chain's CDR3 is CASWGQTFFYGYTF. In nucleotides, the CDR3 is TGTGCCAGCTGGGGGCAGACGTTTTTCTATGGCTACACCTTC.

The chain employs TRBV29-1 and TRBJ1-3; D remains ambiguous. CDR3 size: 14 residues. V lost 5 bases and J 0 bases, leaving 11 bases between the germline ends. The germline gives CDR1 SQVTM, CDR2 ANQGSEA. The CDR3 sequence is CSVSDGSSGNTIYF. CDR3 bases: TGCAGCGTTTCCGACGGGAGCTCTGGAAACACCATATATTTT.

The J gene is TRBJ1-2, the V gene TRBV18, with D possibly matching TRBD1 (5 bases). The germline V and J ends were trimmed by 0 bases and 2 bases, with 16 bases remaining between them. The CDR3 totals 17 residues. Germline CDR1 KGHSH, CDR2 LQKENI. CDR3 region: CASSPPRDGGMNYGYTF. Here the CDR3 DNA reads TGTGCCAGCTCACCACCGCGGGACGGAGGGATGAACTATGGCTACACCTTC.

This clone was recorded many times. The chain couples TRBV2 to TRBJ2-7; tentative D call: TRBD2 (6 bases). V was clipped by 3 bases and J by 3 bases, with 30 bases between them. Germline lookup yields CDR1 SNHLY and CDR2 FYNNEI. The CDR3 loop spans 20 amino acids. This chain's CDR3 is CASSEGPGAAGGQTSYEQYF. CDR3 nucleotides: TGTGCCAGCAGTGAGGGGCCCGGGGCGGCAGGAGGGCAGACAAGCTACGAGCAGTACTTC.

This clone was counted a few times. The chain recombines TRBV4-1 with TRBJ1-2; D perhaps matches TRBD1 (6 bases). Germline V lookup: CDR1 MGHRA, CDR2 YSYEKL. The CDR3 runs to 13 residues. Trimming pared 4 bases from V and 8 bases from J, leaving 14 bases between. The CDR3 DNA follows: TGCGCCAGCAGCCCTCGGGGGGGGCAGGGCTACACCTTC. Encoded protein: CASSPRGGQGYTF.

In this sample, this clone turned up a few times. The rearrangement uses TRBV20-1 and TRBJ1-3; TRBD1 might be the D (6 bases). CDR1 and CDR2 (germline): DFQATT, SNEGSKA (reference sequence). V lost 3 bases and J lost 2, with 11 bases in between. CDR3 length: 14 residues. CDR3 in DNA: TGCAGTGCTAGTGGGGGGCTGGCTGGAAACACCATATATTTT. This encodes CSASGGLAGNTIYF.